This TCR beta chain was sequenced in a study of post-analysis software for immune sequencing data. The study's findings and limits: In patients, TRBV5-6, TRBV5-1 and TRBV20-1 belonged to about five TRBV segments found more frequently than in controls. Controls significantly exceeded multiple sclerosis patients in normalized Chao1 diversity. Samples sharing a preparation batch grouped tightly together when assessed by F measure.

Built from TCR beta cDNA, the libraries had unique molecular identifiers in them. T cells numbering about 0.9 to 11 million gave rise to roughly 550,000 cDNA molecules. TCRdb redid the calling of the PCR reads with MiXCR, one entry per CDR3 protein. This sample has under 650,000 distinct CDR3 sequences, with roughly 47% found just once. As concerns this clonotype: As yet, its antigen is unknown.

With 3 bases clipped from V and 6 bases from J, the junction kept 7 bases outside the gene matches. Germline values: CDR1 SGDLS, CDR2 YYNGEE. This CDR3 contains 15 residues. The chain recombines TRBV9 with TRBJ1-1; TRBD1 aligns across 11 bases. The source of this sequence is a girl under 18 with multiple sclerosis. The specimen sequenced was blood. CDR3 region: CASSASGQGEAEAFF. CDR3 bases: TGTGCCAGCAGCGCCTCGGGACAGGGGGAGGCTGAAGCTTTCTTT.